The 20 T cell receptor beta chains below come from one sample, sequenced in a study of CD8+ T cells in alopecia areata. Extracted RNA was reverse transcribed into cDNA, the sequencing template. Using immunoSEQ multiplex PCR, the repertoire was profiled, and TCRdb retains in-frame clones only, with some absent. The table includes approximately 90,000 clones, around 71% detected once. As to treatment: oral pan-JAK inhibitor, 5-10 mg twice daily. This specimen was CD8+ T cells sorted from blood, taken at roughly week 45, from a patient treated with tofacitinib. The receptors were sampled from a human donor with alopecia areata.

CDR3 loop: CASSLEDRENYGYTF. The DNA for the CDR3 is TGCGCCAGCAGCCTCGAGGACAGGGAAAACTATGGCTACACCTTC. V and J are TRBV4-3 and TRBJ1-2; TRBD1 matches at 8 bases. The J segment lost 2 bases and the V segment lost 4 bases, leaving 6 bases of the junction unmatched. This CDR3 region has 15 residues. Per germline, CDR1 LGHNA and CDR2 YSLEER.

The V gene is TRBV5-6, the J gene TRBJ2-1; tentatively, D is TRBD2 (5 bases). This CDR3 has 13 residues. V lost 5 bases and J lost 2, with 8 bases in between. In germline, CDR1 is SGHDT, CDR2 YYEEEE. The CDR3 coding sequence is TGTGCCAGCAGTTCCGGGACCTACAATGAGCAGTTCTTC. It codes for CASSSGTYNEQFF.

The chain has TRBV5-1 and TRBJ2-1; 8 bases align to TRBD2. Germline CDR1 is SGHRS and CDR2 is YFSETQ. This CDR3 comprises 16 residues. Trimming cost V 0 bases and J 3 bases; bases outside gene matches: 5. Here the CDR3 reads CASSLVPRGDYNEQFF. DNA of the CDR3: TGCGCCAGCAGCTTGGTACCGCGGGGGGACTACAATGAGCAGTTCTTC.

The rearrangement uses TRBV27 and TRBJ2-1, with D hard to call. V was trimmed by 7 bases and J by 0 bases, leaving 13 bases between them. The CDR3 covers 15 residues. Looked up from germline, CDR1 is MNHEY and CDR2 is SMNVEV (reference sequence). CDR3 in amino acids: CASTPAWSSYNEQFF. CDR3 in DNA: TGTGCCAGCACCCCAGCCTGGAGCTCCTACAATGAGCAGTTCTTC.

CDR3 DNA: TGTGCCAGCAGCCCACCGGGACAGGGAGGTTGGTCTGAAGCTTTCTTT. Its protein is CASSPPGQGGWSEAFF. The chain is built from TRBV11-3 and TRBJ1-1; 9 bases line up with TRBD1. The CDR3 is 16 amino acids. Germline CDR1 reads SGHNT; CDR2 reads YENEEA. V was pared by 5 bases and J by 6 bases, with 13 bases of the junction left unmatched.

The rearrangement joins TRBV6-1 to TRBJ2-7; 10 nucleotides align to TRBD2. The CDR3 extends over 17 amino acids. The germline gives CDR1 MNHNS, CDR2 SASEGT. Germline trimming cut 0 bases from V and 1 base from J; bases unmatched to any gene: 6. Here the CDR3 reads CASSEAYSGGASYEQYF. CDR3 sequence (DNA): TGTGCCAGCAGTGAAGCGTACAGCGGGGGGGCGTCCTACGAGCAGTACTTC.

This clone was found a few times. The V call is TRBV29-1, the J call TRBJ1-1; TRBD1 matches 7 bases. Per germline, CDR1 SQVTM and CDR2 ANQGSEA. This CDR3 is 13 amino acids long. V trimming: 7 bases; J trimming: 6 bases; junction bases outside the gene matches: 11. The DNA of the CDR3 is TGCAGCGGACAGGGAGGGGGTCTGGCTGAAGCTTTCTTT. Encoded protein: CSGQGGGLAEAFF.

The chain employs TRBV10-2 and TRBJ1-2, with D possibly being TRBD1 (6 bases). Germline-derived CDR1 and CDR2 are WSHSY and SAAADI. The CDR3 covers 13 residues. V lost 5 bases and J 2 bases, leaving 9 bases between the germline ends. The CDR3 loop reads CASSNQGNYGYTF. The CDR3 coding sequence is TGCGCCAGCAGTAACCAGGGGAACTATGGCTACACCTTC.

The gene calls are TRBV4-3 and TRBJ1-4; TRBD1 might be the D (5 bases). The CDR3 loop spans 14 amino acids. V was pared by 4 bases and J by 5 bases, with 11 bases between. From germline, CDR1 is LGHNA and CDR2 YSLEER. CDR3 sequence: CASSRDSTNEKLFF. CDR3 nucleotide sequence: TGCGCCAGCAGCCGAGACAGCACAAATGAAAAACTGTTTTTT.

This clone was observed a handful of times. The chain joins TRBV29-1 to TRBJ1-1, with D unclear. The CDR3 contains 10 residues. Germline V CDR1 and CDR2: SQVTM, ANQGSEA. V was pared by 5 bases and J by 0 bases, with 1 base between. Here the CDR3 reads CSVLNTEAFF. DNA of the CDR3: TGCAGCGTTTTGAACACTGAAGCTTTCTTT.

The chain couples TRBV4-1 to TRBJ1-1; the D is unclear. Germline assignment: CDR1 MGHRA and CDR2 YSYEKL. Deletions cut 1 base from V and 3 bases from J, with 3 bases between. This CDR3 has 12 residues. CDR3 amino acids: CASSQGDTEAFF. CDR3 bases: TGCGCCAGCAGCCAAGGGGACACTGAAGCTTTCTTT.

Regarding this clone: Other DNA sequences within the sample encode an identical CDR3. The gene calls are TRBV19 and TRBJ2-1; no reliable D call. Deletions cut 2 bases from V and 0 bases from J, with 2 bases between. Germline CDR1 reads LNHDA; CDR2 reads SQIVND (reference sequence). This CDR3 comprises 13 residues. DNA for the CDR3: TGTGCCAGTAGTATAAGCTCCTACAATGAGCAGTTCTTC. It translates to CASSISSYNEQFF.

Of note for this clone: Additional DNA sequences in this sample encode the identical CDR3. This chain links TRBV9 with TRBJ1-1; D is possibly TRBD1 (5 bases). Germline CDR1 SGDLS, CDR2 YYNGEE. V was cut by 3 bases and J by 1 base, with 10 bases left in between. This CDR3 spans 14 amino acids. The CDR3 reads CASSATGGNTEAFF. The CDR3 coding sequence is TGTGCCAGCAGCGCGACGGGGGGGAACACTGAAGCTTTCTTT.

This clone has only one observation. The genes are TRBV11-2 and TRBJ2-7; D call uncertain. Germline V lookup: CDR1 SGHAT, CDR2 FQNNGV. This CDR3 comprises 13 residues. V lost 1 base, J lost 4 bases, and 8 bases lay in between. DNA of the CDR3: TGTGCCAGCAGCTTAGGGACGGATTACGAGCAGTACTTC. This gives the protein CASSLGTDYEQYF.

There are a few counts of this clone. The chain uses TRBV7-9 and TRBJ1-2; weak D call: TRBD1 (5 bases). The CDR3 totals 12 residues. Trimming shortened V by 3 bases and J by 8 bases, and 10 bases separated the two germline ends. CDR1 is SEHNR and CDR2 is FQNEAQ in the germline V gene (reference sequence). CDR3 bases: TGTGCCAGCAGCTTTCAACAGGAGGGCTACACCTTC. Translated, it gives CASSFQQEGYTF.

This clone has a handful of counts. The chain uses TRBV11-2 and TRBJ2-7, with D perhaps given as TRBD1 or TRBD2 (5 bases each). Trimming shortened V by 3 bases and J by 6 bases, and 12 bases separated the two germline ends. There are 13 residues in the CDR3. Germline V gene lookup returns CDR1 SGHAT and CDR2 FQNNGV. This chain's CDR3 is CASSLGTVGEQYF. DNA of the CDR3: TGTGCCAGCAGCTTGGGGACCGTAGGCGAGCAGTACTTC.

The gene calls are TRBV2 and TRBJ2-5; no clear D gene. This CDR3 is built from 13 residues. The germline gives CDR1 SNHLY, CDR2 FYNNEI. Trimming removed 4 bases at V and 4 bases at J, with 10 bases between. Here the CDR3 reads CASSGSDRETQYF. CDR3 bases: TGTGCCAGCAGTGGTAGTGATAGAGAGACCCAGTACTTC.

The genes are TRBV30 and TRBJ1-1, with a weak D call TRBD1 (5 bases). The V end lost 5 bases, the J end lost 0 bases, and 10 bases lay between the germline ends. This CDR3 is built from 13 residues. The germline CDR1 and CDR2 sequences are GTSNPN and SVGIG (reference sequence). The CDR3 sequence is CAWGAELNTEAFF. The CDR3 DNA is TGTGCCTGGGGGGCAGAGTTGAACACTGAAGCTTTCTTT.

The gene calls are TRBV5-1 and TRBJ1-4, with 7 bases matching TRBD1. Germline loops: CDR1 SGHRS, CDR2 YFSETQ. CDR3 size: 14 residues. V lost 3 bases and J lost 8; bases outside the gene matches: 7. The CDR3 coding sequence is TGCGCCAGCAGCTCGACAGGGACGGGGGAAAAACTGTTTTTT. It codes for CASSSTGTGEKLFF.

In this sample, this clone turned up once. The chain joins TRBV4-2 to TRBJ2-1, with 10 bases fitting TRBD1. CDR1 LGHNA and CDR2 YNFKEQ come from the germline V gene. V trimming: 9 bases; J trimming: 5 bases; junction bases outside the gene matches: 22. The CDR3 spans 19 residues. The CDR3 is CARSSRWDRGQSGHNEQFF. Written as DNA, the CDR3 is TGTGCCAGAAGCTCACGGTGGGACAGGGGACAAAGCGGGCACAATGAGCAGTTCTTC.